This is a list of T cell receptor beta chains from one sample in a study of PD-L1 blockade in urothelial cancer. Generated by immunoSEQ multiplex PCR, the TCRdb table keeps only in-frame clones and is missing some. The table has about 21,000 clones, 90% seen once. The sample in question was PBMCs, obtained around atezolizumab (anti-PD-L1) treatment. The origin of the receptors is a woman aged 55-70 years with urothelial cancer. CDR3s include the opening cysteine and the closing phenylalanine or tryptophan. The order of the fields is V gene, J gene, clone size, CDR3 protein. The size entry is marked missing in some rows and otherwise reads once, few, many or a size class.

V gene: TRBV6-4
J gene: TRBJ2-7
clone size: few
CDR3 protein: CASSLRDTSNYEQYF

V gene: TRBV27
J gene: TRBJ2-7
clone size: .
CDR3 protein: CASSISPAYEQYF

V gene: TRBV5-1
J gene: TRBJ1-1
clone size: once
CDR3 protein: CASSRGAAGSTTRNTEAFF

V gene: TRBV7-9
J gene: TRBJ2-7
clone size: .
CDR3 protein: CASSLIKGDREYF

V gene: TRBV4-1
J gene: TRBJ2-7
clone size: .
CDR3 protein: CASSQDLEGAYEQYF

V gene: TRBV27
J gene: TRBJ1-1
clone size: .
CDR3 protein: CASSLIRGPGAFF

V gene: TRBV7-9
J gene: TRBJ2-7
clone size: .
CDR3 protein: CASSLAYLVGEQYF

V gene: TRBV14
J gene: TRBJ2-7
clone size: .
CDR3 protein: CASSQYNGGEQYF

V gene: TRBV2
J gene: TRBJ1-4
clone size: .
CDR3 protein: CASTRQGATNEKLFF

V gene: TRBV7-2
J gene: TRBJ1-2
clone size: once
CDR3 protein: CASSFGGTGGVYGYTF

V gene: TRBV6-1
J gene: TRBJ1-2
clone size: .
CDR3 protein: CASSEALQGRYGYTF

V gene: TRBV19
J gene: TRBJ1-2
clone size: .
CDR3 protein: CASSPPRTVRANYGYTF

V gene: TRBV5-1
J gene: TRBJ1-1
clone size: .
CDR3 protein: CASSLGGNTEAFF

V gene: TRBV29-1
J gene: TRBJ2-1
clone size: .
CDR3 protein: CSVDAPSGRRGSYNEQFF

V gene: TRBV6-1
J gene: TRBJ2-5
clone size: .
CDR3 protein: CAIKGSLSGRETQYF

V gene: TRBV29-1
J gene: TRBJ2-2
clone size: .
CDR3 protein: CSVEVRDIYTGELFF

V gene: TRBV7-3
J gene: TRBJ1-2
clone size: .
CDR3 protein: CASSLTRRVGYGYTF

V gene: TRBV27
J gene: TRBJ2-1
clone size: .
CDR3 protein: CASSLDPGGNEQFF

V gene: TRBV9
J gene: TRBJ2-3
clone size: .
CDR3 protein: CASSVRSLGSTDTQYF

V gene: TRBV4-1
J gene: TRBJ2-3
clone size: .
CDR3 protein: CASSQTGLAGGPHTDTQYF

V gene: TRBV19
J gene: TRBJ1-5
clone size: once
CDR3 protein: CASSIPRRSGQPQHF

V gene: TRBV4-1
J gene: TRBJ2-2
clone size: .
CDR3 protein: CASSPRGYSDTGELFF

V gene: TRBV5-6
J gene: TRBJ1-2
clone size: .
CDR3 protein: CASSGTGGGYGYTF

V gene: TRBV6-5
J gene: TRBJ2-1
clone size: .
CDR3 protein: CATKLAESYNEQFF

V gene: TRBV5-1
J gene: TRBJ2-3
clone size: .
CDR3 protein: CASSLRRSSTDTQYF

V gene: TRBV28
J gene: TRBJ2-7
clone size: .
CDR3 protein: CASSFWGRAYEQYF

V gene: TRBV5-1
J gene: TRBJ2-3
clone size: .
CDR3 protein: CASSPRRGLASTDTQYF

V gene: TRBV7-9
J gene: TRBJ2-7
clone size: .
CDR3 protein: CASSLASKDYEQYF

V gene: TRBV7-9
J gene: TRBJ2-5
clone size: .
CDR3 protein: CASSSQREWEETQYF

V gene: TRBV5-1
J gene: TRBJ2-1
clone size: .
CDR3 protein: CASSGLNEQFF

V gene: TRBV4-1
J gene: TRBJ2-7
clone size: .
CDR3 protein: CASSRFDGDRGLREQYF

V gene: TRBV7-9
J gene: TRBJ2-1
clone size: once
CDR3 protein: CASSTLAGYNEQFF

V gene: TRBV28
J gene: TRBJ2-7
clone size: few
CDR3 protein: CASSSPGTGGKGFYEQYF

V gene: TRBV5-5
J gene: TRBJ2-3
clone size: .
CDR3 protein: CASSRDREYIDTQYF

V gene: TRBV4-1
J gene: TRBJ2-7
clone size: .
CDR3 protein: CASSQDNEQGMWEQYF

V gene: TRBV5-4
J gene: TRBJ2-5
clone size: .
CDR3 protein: CASSPPGAGGETQYF

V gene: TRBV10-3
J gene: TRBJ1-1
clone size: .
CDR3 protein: CAISVTGGTNTEAFF

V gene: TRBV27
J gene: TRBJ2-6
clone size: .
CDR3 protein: CASRGSGANVLTF

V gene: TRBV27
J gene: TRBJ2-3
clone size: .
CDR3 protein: CASSLTQEGSGTDTQYF

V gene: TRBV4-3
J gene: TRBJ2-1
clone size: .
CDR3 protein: CASSQDYWDRIAGAAYEQFF

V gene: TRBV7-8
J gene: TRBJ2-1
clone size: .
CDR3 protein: CASSLGGREQFF

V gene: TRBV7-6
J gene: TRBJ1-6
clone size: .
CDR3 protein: CASSPQGSSYNSPLHF

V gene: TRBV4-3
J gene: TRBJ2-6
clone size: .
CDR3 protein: CASSQDRGGGAGANVLTF

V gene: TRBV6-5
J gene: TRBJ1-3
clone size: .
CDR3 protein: CASSYSPDSRNTIYF

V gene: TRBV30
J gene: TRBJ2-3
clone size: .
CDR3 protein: CAWRLAGSTDTQYF

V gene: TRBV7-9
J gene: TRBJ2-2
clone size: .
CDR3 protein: CASRPSDRGGTGELFF

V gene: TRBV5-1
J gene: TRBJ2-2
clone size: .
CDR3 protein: CASSWRQGATGELFF

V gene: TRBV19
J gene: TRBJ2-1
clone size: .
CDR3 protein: CASSTHPDLATSLNEQFF

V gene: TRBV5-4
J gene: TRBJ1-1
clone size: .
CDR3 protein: CASSLAVAGEAFF

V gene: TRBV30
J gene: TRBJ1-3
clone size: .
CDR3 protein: CAWKGRDSGNTIYF

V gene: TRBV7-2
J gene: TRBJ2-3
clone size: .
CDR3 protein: CASSRGELTGVTQYF

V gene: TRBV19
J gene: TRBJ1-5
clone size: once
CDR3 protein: CASSRQGVNQPQHF

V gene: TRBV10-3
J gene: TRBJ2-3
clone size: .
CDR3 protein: CATKSRETSTDTQYF

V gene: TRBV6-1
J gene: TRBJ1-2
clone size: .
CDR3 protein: CASSVAAVALYRGYTF

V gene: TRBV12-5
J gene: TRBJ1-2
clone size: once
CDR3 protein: CASGFYDALAGGYTF

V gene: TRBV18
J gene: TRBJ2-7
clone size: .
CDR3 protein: CASSPRTSGSYEQYF

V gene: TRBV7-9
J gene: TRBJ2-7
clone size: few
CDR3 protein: CASSLDLSSSYEQYF